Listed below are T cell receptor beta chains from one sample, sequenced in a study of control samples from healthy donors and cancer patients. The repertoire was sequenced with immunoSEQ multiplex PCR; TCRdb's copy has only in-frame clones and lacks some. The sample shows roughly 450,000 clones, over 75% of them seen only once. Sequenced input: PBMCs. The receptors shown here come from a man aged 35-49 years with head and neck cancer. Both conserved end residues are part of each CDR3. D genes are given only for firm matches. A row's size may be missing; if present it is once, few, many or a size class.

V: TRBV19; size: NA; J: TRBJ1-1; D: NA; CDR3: CASRDWGRRDTEAFF; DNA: TGTGCCAGTAGAGATTGGGGGCGAAGAGACACTGAAGCTTTCTTT
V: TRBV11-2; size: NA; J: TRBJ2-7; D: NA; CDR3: CASSLGQGPYEQYF; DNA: TGTGCCAGCAGCTTAGGTCAGGGTCCCTACGAGCAGTACTTC
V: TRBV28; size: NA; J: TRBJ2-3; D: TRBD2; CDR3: CASSLAGGEDTQYF; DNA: TGTGCCAGCAGTTTAGCGGGAGGCGAAGATACGCAGTATTTT
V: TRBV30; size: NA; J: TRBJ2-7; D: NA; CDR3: CAWGYEQYF; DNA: TGTGCCTGGGGGTACGAGCAGTACTTC
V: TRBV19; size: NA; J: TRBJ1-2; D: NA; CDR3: CASSIIWEPEYGYTF; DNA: TGTGCCAGTAGTATTATATGGGAGCCGGAGTATGGCTACACCTTC
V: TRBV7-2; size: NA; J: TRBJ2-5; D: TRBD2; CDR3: CASSLSGMGETQYF; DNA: TGTGCCAGCAGCTTGAGCGGGATGGGAGAGACCCAGTACTTC
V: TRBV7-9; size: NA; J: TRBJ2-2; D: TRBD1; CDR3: CASSLTGGNTGELFF; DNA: TGTGCCAGCAGCTTGACAGGGGGCAACACCGGGGAGCTGTTTTTT
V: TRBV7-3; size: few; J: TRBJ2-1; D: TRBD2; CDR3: CASSSTSVAGVEQFF; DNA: TGTGCCAGCAGTTCCACTTCGGTAGCGGGGGTTGAGCAGTTCTTC
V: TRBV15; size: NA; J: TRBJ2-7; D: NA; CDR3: CATSRDKGGYEQYF; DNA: TGTGCCACCAGCAGAGATAAGGGGGGCTACGAGCAGTACTTC
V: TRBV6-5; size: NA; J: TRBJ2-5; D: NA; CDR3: CASSLSDKETQYF; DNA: TGTGCCAGCAGTCTTAGCGATAAAGAGACCCAGTACTTC
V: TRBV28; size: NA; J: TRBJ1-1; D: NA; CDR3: CASSIVSMNTEAFF; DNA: TGTGCCAGCAGTATCGTGAGCATGAACACTGAAGCTTTCTTT
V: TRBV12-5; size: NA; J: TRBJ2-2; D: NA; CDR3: CASGPRVDGELFF; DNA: TGTGCTAGTGGTCCCCGGGTAGATGGGGAGCTGTTTTTT
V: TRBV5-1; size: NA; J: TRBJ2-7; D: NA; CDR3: CASRQEVGYEQYF; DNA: TGCGCCAGCAGACAGGAGGTAGGCTACGAGCAGTACTTC
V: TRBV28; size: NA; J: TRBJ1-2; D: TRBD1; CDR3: CASSSPGQMSGYTF; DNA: TGTGCCAGCAGTTCGCCGGGACAGATGAGCGGCTACACCTTC
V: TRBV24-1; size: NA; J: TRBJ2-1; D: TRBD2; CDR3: CATSDTGLDEQFF; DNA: TGTGCCACCAGTGATACGGGACTAGATGAGCAGTTCTTC
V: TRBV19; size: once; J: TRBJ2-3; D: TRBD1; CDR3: CASSIDRTGTDTQYF; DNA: TGTGCCAGTAGTATAGACAGGACAGGGACAGATACGCAGTATTTT
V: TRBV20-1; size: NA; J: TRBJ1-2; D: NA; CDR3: CSAYLMGGYTF; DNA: TGCAGTGCTTACCTTATGGGGGGCTACACCTTC